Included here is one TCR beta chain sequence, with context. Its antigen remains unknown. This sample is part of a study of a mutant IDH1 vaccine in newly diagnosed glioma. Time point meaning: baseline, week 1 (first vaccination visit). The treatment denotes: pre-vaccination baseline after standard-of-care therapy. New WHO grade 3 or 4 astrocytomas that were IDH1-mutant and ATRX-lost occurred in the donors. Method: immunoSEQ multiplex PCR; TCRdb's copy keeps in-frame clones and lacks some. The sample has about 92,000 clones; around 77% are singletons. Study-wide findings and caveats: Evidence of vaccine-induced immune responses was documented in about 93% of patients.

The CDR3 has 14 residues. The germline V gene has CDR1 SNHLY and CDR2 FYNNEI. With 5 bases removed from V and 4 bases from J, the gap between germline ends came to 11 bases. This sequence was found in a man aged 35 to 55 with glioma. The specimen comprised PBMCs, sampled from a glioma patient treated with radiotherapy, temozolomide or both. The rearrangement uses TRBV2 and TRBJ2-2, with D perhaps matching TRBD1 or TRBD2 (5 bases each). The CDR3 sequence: CASSWDRATGELFF. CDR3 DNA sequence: TGTGCCAGCAGTTGGGACCGAGCCACCGGGGAGCTGTTTTTT. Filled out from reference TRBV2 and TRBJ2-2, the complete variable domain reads EPEVTQTPSHQVTQMGQEVILRCVPISNHLYFYWYRQILGQKVEFLVSFYNNEISEKSEIFDDQFSVERPDGSNFTLKIRSTKLEDSAMYFCASSWDRATGELFFGEGSRLTVL.